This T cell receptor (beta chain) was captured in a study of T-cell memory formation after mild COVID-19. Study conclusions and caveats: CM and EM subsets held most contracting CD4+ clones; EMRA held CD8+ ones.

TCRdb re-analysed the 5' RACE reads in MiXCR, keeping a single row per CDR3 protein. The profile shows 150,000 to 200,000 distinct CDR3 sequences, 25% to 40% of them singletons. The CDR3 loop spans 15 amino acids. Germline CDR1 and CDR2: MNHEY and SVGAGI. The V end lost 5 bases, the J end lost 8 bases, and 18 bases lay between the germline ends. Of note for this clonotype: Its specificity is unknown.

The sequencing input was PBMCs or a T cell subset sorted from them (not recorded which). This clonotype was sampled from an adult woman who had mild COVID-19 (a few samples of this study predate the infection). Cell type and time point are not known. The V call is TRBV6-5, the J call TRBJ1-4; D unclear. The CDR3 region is CASSTLGPLGEKLFF. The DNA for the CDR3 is TGTGCCAGCAGTACCTTAGGGCCTCTGGGCGAAAAACTGTTTTTT.